The 13 T cell receptor beta chains reported below all come from one sample, sequenced in a study of CD8+CD57+ T cells in acquired aplastic anemia. Genomic DNA, serving as template, underwent TCR beta VDJ and CDR3 profiling. Via MiXCR, TCRdb re-called the reads, giving one row per CDR3 protein. Of hundreds of thousands of distinct CDR3 sequences detected, 65% to 80% appear once; the ten largest clones hold 4%. The sample consisted of sorted CD4+, CD8+, or CD8+CD57+ T cells (not recorded which) from PBMCs. These receptors all stem from a human donor in good health, serving as a control.

The chain carries TRBV20-1 and TRBJ2-7; D call uncertain. The V and J ends lost 5 bases and 2 bases respectively, with 13 bases between them. In germline, CDR1 is DFQATT, CDR2 SNEGSKA (reference sequence). This CDR3 spans 13 amino acids. CDR3 in amino acids: CSARSPVTYEQYF. The CDR3 nucleotides read TGCAGTGCTCGCTCACCGGTTACCTACGAGCAGTACTTC.

The chain carries TRBV7-2 and TRBJ2-5, with D maybe TRBD2 (6 bases). Trimming took off 0 bases at V and 1 base at J, with 12 bases between the two ends. CDR1 is SGHTA and CDR2 is FQGNSA in the germline V gene. This CDR3 has 16 amino acids. The CDR3 nucleotides are TGTGCCAGCAGCTTAGCCTCTAGCGAAGTCCAAGAGACCCAGTACTTC. It encodes CASSLASSEVQETQYF.

Concerning this clonotype: No DNA is shown, since the ends of the CDR3 on it are uncertain; the CDR3 is the one TCRdb lists. V is TRBV9 and J is TRBJ2-5; the table's D gene call, TRBD1, was not cross checked with the DNA. The CDR3 numbers 14 amino acids, ends counted. From germline, CDR1 is SGDLS and CDR2 YYNGEE. The CDR3 here is CASSVGTGIATQDF.

This clonotype was seen many times. The CDR3 reads CASSSVGAPDQPQHF. The DNA of the CDR3 is TGTGCCAGCAGCTCCGTGGGGGCTCCGGATCAGCCCCAGCATTTT. This chain joins TRBV7-3 and TRBJ1-5; a possible D gene is TRBD1 (6 bases). The CDR3 is 15 residues long. Per germline, CDR1 SGHTA and CDR2 FQGTGA. Trimming stripped 4 bases from V and 5 bases from J, with 15 bases between.

This clonotype was counted many times. The CDR3 DNA reads as TGTGCCAGCAGGCCGAGACAGGGGTTTAGTGAAAAACTGTTTTTT. This encodes CASRPRQGFSEKLFF. The rearrangement links TRBV2 to TRBJ1-4; 8 nucleotides align to TRBD1. V shed 6 bases, J shed 7 bases, and the junction held 10 bases outside the gene matches. The V gene's germline CDR1 is SNHLY and CDR2 FYNNEI. This CDR3 spans 15 amino acids.

A single count supports this clonotype. CDR3 in DNA: TGTGCCAGCAGCCAGGGACTTTCCGAGCAGTACGTC. Translation gives CASSQGLSEQYV. The gene calls are TRBV7-2 and TRBJ2-7; tentative D call: TRBD2 (6 bases). The germline CDR1 and CDR2 sequences are SGHTA and FQGNSA. V lost 5 bases to trimming and J lost 6 bases, with 11 bases between them. This CDR3 has 12 residues.

Concerning this clonotype: No conserved phenylalanine or tryptophan ends this CDR3, so it is likely a read error. The DNA is left out, because the CDR3 cannot be placed on it with certainty; the CDR3 is given as TCRdb lists it. This chain connects TRBV7-9 to TRBJ1-2; the table's D call of TRBD1 was not tested on the DNA. The CDR3 is 13 residues long, counting both termini. Germline CDR1 SEHNR, CDR2 FQNEAQ (reference sequence). CDR3 in amino acids: CASSLPRETGSTD.

This clonotype has a count of ten or more. This sequence joins TRBV4-3 and TRBJ2-1, with D unresolved. Germline V gene sequence: CDR1 LGHNA, CDR2 YSLEER. The CDR3 sequence is 10 residues long. Trimming took off 8 bases at V and 9 bases at J, with 8 bases between the two ends. DNA of the CDR3: TGCGCCAGCGGCGGCGGTGAGCAGTTCTTC. Protein sequence: CASGGGEQFF.

This chain joins TRBV19 and TRBJ2-7; D uncertain. The CDR3 is made up of 14 amino acids. V dropped 4 bases and J dropped 2 bases, with 12 bases sitting between them. CDR1 and CDR2 from the germline V gene are LNHDA and SQIVND (reference sequence). The CDR3 region has the DNA TGTGCCAGTAGTAAAGGGCCCAGCGCCTACGAGCAGTACTTC. It encodes CASSKGPSAYEQYF.

The chain joins TRBV2 to TRBJ2-7; D is possibly TRBD2 (5 bases). CDR1 and CDR2 (germline): SNHLY, FYNNEI. The CDR3 is 12 amino acids. Trimming stripped 5 bases from V and 6 bases from J, with 11 bases between. DNA for the CDR3: TGTGCCAGCAGTTTAACTAGTGCCGAGCAGTACTTC. Translating it yields CASSLTSAEQYF.

To note about this clonotype: Because the CDR3's place on the DNA is in doubt, the DNA is left out and the CDR3 is given as listed by TCRdb. The chain is built from TRBV7-7 and TRBJ1-2. The CDR3 length equals 14 residues, ends included. The V gene's germline CDR1 is SSHAT and CDR2 FNYEAQ (reference sequence). CDR3 loop: CASSLRNTIYFGEF.

The chain has TRBV2 and TRBJ2-1, with D possibly matching TRBD2 (6 bases). Germline lookup yields CDR1 SNHLY and CDR2 FYNNEI. V lost 6 bases to trimming and J lost 0 bases, with 24 bases between them. The CDR3 is 19 amino acids. For the CDR3, the DNA is TGTGCCAGCAGCTTGCCCGGACGAGCGGGCACGAGCTCCTACAATGAGCAGTTCTTC. Encoded protein: CASSLPGRAGTSSYNEQFF.

Notes on this clonotype: In this CDR3 the conserved last residue, phenylalanine or tryptophan, is missing, so a read error is likely. This sequence joins TRBV5-6 and TRBJ2-6; 8 nucleotides line up with TRBD1. The CDR3 runs to 15 residues. The J segment lost 1 base and the V segment lost 6 bases, leaving 3 bases of the junction unmatched. Germline V CDR1 and CDR2: SGHDT, YYEEEE. The CDR3 spells CASNWTGSGANVLTS. The DNA of the CDR3 is TGTGCCAGCAACTGGACAGGGTCTGGGGCCAACGTCCTGACTTCC.